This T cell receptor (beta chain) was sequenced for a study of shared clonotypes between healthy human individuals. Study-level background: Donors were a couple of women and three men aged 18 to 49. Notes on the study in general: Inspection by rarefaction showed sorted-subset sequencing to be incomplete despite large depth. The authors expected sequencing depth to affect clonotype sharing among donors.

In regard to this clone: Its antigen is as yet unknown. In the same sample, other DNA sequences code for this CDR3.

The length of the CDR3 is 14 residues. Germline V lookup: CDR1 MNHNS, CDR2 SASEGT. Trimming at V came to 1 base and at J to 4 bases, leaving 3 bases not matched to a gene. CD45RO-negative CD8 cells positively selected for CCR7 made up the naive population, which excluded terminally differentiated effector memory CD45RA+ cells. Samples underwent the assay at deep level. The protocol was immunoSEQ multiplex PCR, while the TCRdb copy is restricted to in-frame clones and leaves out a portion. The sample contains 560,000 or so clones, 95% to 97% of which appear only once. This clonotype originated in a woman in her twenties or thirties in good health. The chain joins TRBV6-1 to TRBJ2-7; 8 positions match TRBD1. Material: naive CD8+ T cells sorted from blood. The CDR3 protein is CASSEGTGSYEQYF. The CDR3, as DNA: TGTGCCAGCAGTGAAGGGACAGGGTCTTACGAGCAGTACTTC.